Presented here are 10 T cell receptor beta chains from one specimen sequenced in a study of blood T cell repertoires in COVID-19 (dated by TCRdb to 2019 to 2021). Receptors were amplified or captured by the immunoSEQ multiplex PCR assay. TCRdb mirrors the immuneACCESS table, restricted to in-frame sequences. Some clones are absent from its copies; in checked studies, under half trace to an unresolved V gene, and the reason for the others is unknown. A total of tens of thousands of clones appear in this sample, around 73% of them only once. The ten biggest clones cover about a third of the sample. The sample consisted of peripheral blood. These receptors originate from an elderly man with acute or convalescent COVID-19.

The CDR3 nucleotides are TGTGCCAGTAGCAATAGGGGACAGGGGAAGTTTGGCTACACCTTC. Protein: CASSNRGQGKFGYTF. The chain uses TRBV19 and TRBJ1-2; 10 bases fit TRBD1. V dropped 6 bases and J dropped 7; count of bases not matched to a gene: 11. This CDR3 comprises 15 residues. CDR1 and CDR2 from the germline V gene are LNHDA and SQIVND (reference sequence).

The chain employs TRBV6-2 or TRBV6-3 and TRBJ2-1; TRBD2 matches at 11 bases. Germline values: CDR1 MNHEY, CDR2 SVGEGT. This CDR3 has 16 amino acids. V was pared by 0 bases and J by 6 bases, with 4 bases of the junction left unmatched. The CDR3 sequence: CASSYSLAGGGNEQFF. CDR3 in DNA: TGTGCCAGCAGTTACTCTCTAGCGGGGGGAGGCAATGAGCAGTTCTTC.

V usage is TRBV18 and J usage is TRBJ2-1, with 10 bases matching TRBD2. There are 15 residues in the CDR3. With 1 base clipped from V and 7 bases from J, the junction kept 4 bases outside the gene matches. The V gene's germline CDR1 is KGHSH and CDR2 LQKENI. The CDR3 bases are TGTGCCAGCTCACCACAGGCTAGCGGGGGTAATGAGCAGTTCTTC. Its translation is CASSPQASGGNEQFF.

In its sample, this clone was seen many times. This chain connects TRBV11-2 to TRBJ1-4; 10 nucleotides align to TRBD1. The CDR3 covers 17 residues. Germline V lookup: CDR1 SGHAT, CDR2 FQNNGV. V dropped 5 bases and J dropped 7; count of bases not matched to a gene: 13. This CDR3 is CASSPLTGRTGGEKLFF. The CDR3 nucleotides read TGTGCCAGCAGCCCACTAACGGGGAGGACAGGGGGTGAAAAACTGTTTTTT.

This chain connects TRBV4-1 to TRBJ1-1; 10 positions match TRBD1. Trimming cost V 6 bases and J 6 bases; bases outside gene matches: 7. The germline V gene has CDR1 MGHRA and CDR2 YSYEKL. The CDR3 totals 14 residues. The CDR3: CASSPTGGGSEAFF. In DNA form, the CDR3 reads TGCGCCAGCAGTCCGACAGGGGGCGGCTCTGAAGCTTTCTTT.

This clone was seen a handful of times. CDR3 bases: TGCGCCAGCAGCCACCCCGTCCCGGGACAGGGTAGCGAGCAGTACTTC. Its translation: CASSHPVPGQGSEQYF. This chain connects TRBV4-1 to TRBJ2-7, with 9 bases matching TRBD1. With 3 bases clipped from V and 6 bases from J, the junction kept 12 bases outside the gene matches. The germline V gene encodes CDR1 MGHRA and CDR2 YSYEKL. There are 16 residues in the CDR3.

The V gene is TRBV19, the J gene TRBJ2-7, with 10 positions matching TRBD1. There are 15 residues in the CDR3. The germline CDR1 and CDR2 sequences are LNHDA and SQIVND (reference sequence). The V and J ends lost 4 bases and 4 bases, in that order; junction bases with no gene match: 7. The CDR3 bases are TGTGCCAGTAGTAAACCCGGGACAGGGGCGTACGAGCAGTACTTC. Its translation: CASSKPGTGAYEQYF.

V usage is TRBV24-1 and J usage is TRBJ2-1, with TRBD1 matching over 8 bases. Germline V CDR1 and CDR2: KGHDR, SFDVKD. This CDR3 has 12 amino acids. With V trimmed by 3 bases and J by 15 bases, 6 bases remained unmatched. CDR3 protein: CATSDGDRNWFF. The CDR3 nucleotides read TGTGCCACCAGTGATGGGGACAGGAATTGGTTCTTC.

This clone was recorded a few times. CDR3 protein: CSASPDRVVGYTF. DNA for the CDR3: TGCAGTGCTAGTCCCGACAGGGTGGTCGGCTACACCTTC. V and J are TRBV20-1 and TRBJ1-2; 7 bases line up with TRBD1. V was clipped by 3 bases and J by 8 bases; unmatched bases: 9. From germline, CDR1 is DFQATT and CDR2 SNEGSKA (reference sequence). The CDR3 totals 13 residues.

The genes are TRBV7-3 and TRBJ2-5; 7 positions agree with TRBD2. This CDR3 is 15 amino acids long. The junction had 6 bases not matched to a gene; V was cut back by 5 bases and J by 0 bases. CDR1 and CDR2 (germline): SGHTA, FQGTGA. DNA for the CDR3: TGTGCCAGCAGCATCCGCGGGGGACACCAAGAGACCCAGTACTTC. Its protein product is CASSIRGGHQETQYF.